The 25 T cell receptor beta chains reported below all come from one sample, sequenced in a study of CD8 T cells in Susac syndrome. Roughly 0.5 to 1 ug RNA was reverse transcribed with random hexamers. Using its own MiXCR run on the immunoSEQ multiplex PCR reads, TCRdb lists one record per CDR3 protein. The sample has 120,000 or so distinct CDR3 sequences, about 95% seen once; the top ten hold more than 0.09%. Source material: CD4+ T cells from PBMCs. All receptors come from a human donor in good health.

The chain links TRBV28 to TRBJ2-3; no reliable D call. CDR1 MDHEN and CDR2 SYDVKM come from the germline V gene. The CDR3 runs to 15 residues. Between the trimmed V and J ends, which lost 5 bases and 0 bases, there was a span of 12 bases. The CDR3 bases are TGTGCCAGCAGTCCGAGCGTTACGAGCACAGATACGCAGTATTTT. Translating gives CASSPSVTSTDTQYF.

The chain recombines TRBV10-3 with TRBJ2-7; 8 bases align to TRBD1. Germline V gives CDR1 ENHRY, CDR2 SYGVKD. Germline trimming cut 6 bases from V and 3 bases from J; bases unmatched to any gene: 4. The CDR3 loop spans 13 amino acids. DNA of the CDR3: TGTGCCATCAGCCGACAGGGGTTCTACGAGCAGTACTTC. It specifies CAISRQGFYEQYF.

This clonotype came up once. The rearrangement uses TRBV28 and TRBJ2-7; the D is unclear. Germline loops: CDR1 MDHEN, CDR2 SYDVKM. The CDR3 consists of 11 residues. Trimming took off 2 bases at V and 6 bases at J, with 5 bases between the two ends. The CDR3 nucleotides are TGTGCCAGCAGTTTAATAGGCGAGCAGTACTTC. Encoded protein: CASSLIGEQYF.

The CDR3 DNA follows: TGTGCCAGCAGACCCGGGACTAGCGGTTTCGAGCAGTACTTC. Protein sequence: CASRPGTSGFEQYF. The chain is built from TRBV3-1 and TRBJ2-7; 11 bases map to TRBD2. The V gene's germline CDR1 is LGHDT and CDR2 YNNKEL (reference sequence). CDR3 length equals 14 residues. With V trimmed by 6 bases and J by 6 bases, 7 bases remained unmatched.

In DNA, the CDR3 is TGTGCCAGCAGCACCGTCAAATCAGGGGGCCCGGGGGTAGCTGACGAGCAGTACTTC. Translated: CASSTVKSGGPGVADEQYF. The chain combines TRBV7-9 with TRBJ2-7; 8 bases line up with TRBD1. The junction had 23 bases not matched to a gene; V was cut back by 5 bases and J by 5 bases. This CDR3 has 19 amino acids. The V gene's germline CDR1 is SEHNR and CDR2 FQNEAQ (reference sequence).

CDR3 sequence reads: CASSQELGYYGYTF. The CDR3 region has the DNA TGTGCCAGCAGCCAAGAGCTGGGATACTATGGCTACACCTTC. The J gene is TRBJ1-2, the V gene TRBV4-2; D remains ambiguous. The V end lost 0 bases, the J end lost 3 bases, and 8 bases lay between the germline ends. The CDR3 is made up of 14 amino acids. Germline CDR1 is LGHNA and CDR2 is YNFKEQ.

The genes are TRBV6-5 and TRBJ2-2, with D perhaps matching TRBD1 (6 bases). The length of the CDR3 is 18 residues. The V gene lost 2 bases and the J gene lost 0 bases, with 16 bases spanning the gap. Germline V lookup: CDR1 MNHEY, CDR2 SVGAGI. CDR3 in DNA: TGTGCCAGCAGTTACGGCCGATGGACAGCCGCGAACACCGGGGAGCTGTTTTTT. It is translated as CASSYGRWTAANTGELFF.

The chain is built from TRBV6-1 and TRBJ1-1, with D hard to call. Germline V gives CDR1 MNHNS, CDR2 SASEGT. This CDR3 comprises 13 residues. V was clipped by 2 bases and J by 6 bases, with 10 bases between them. The CDR3 is CASSEQPGAEAFF. The DNA for the CDR3 is TGTGCCAGCAGTGAACAGCCTGGGGCTGAAGCTTTCTTT.

This chain links TRBV7-2 with TRBJ2-1; no clear D gene. The CDR3 is 13 amino acids. The V end lost 2 bases, the J end lost 8 bases, and 10 bases lay between the germline ends. The V gene's germline CDR1 is SGHTA and CDR2 FQGNSA. The CDR3 DNA is TGTGCCAGCAGCTTACCAAGCGTAGATGAGCAGTTCTTC. Its protein product is CASSLPSVDEQFF. The whole variable domain, filled in from reference TRBV7-2 and TRBJ2-1, reads GAGVSQSPSNKVTEKGKDVELRCDPISGHTALYWYRQSLGQGLEFLIYFQGNSAPDKSGLPSDRFSAERTGGSVSTLTIQRTQQEDSAVYLCASSLPSVDEQFFGPGTRLTVL.

The chain recombines TRBV7-2 with TRBJ1-2; 7 bases are shared with TRBD1. CDR3 length: 14 residues. J was trimmed by 8 bases and V by 0 bases; bases with no gene match: 6. In germline, CDR1 is SGHTA, CDR2 FQGNSA. CDR3 amino acids: CASSLAHQGDGYTF. The CDR3 DNA sequence: TGTGCCAGCAGCTTAGCGCATCAGGGGGACGGCTACACCTTC.

The chain is built from TRBV28 and TRBJ1-5, with 9 bases aligning to TRBD1. Germline-derived CDR1 and CDR2 are MDHEN and SYDVKM. This CDR3 comprises 16 residues. V dropped 6 bases and J dropped 4; count of bases not matched to a gene: 10. CDR3 sequence reads: CASSPYRTGANQPQHF. The CDR3 region has the DNA TGTGCCAGCAGCCCCTACCGGACAGGGGCAAATCAGCCCCAGCATTTT.

This chain joins TRBV29-1 and TRBJ1-1; D remains unclear. Trimming shortened V by 3 bases and J by 1 base, and 9 bases separated the two germline ends. Germline V gene sequence: CDR1 SQVTM, CDR2 ANQGSEA. The CDR3 sequence is 13 residues long. CDR3 region: CSVERAPNTEAFF. The CDR3 DNA is TGCAGCGTTGAGAGGGCCCCGAACACTGAAGCTTTCTTT.

For the CDR3, the DNA is TGTGCCAGTAGCGAATACAGGGGCCGCACCGGGGAGCTGTTTTTT. The encoded protein is CASSEYRGRTGELFF. The chain links TRBV19 to TRBJ2-2; the match to TRBD1 covers 7 bases. In germline, CDR1 is LNHDA, CDR2 SQIVND (reference sequence). Trimming removed 6 bases from V and 4 bases from J; junction bases left unmatched: 8. This CDR3 spans 15 amino acids.

The chain links TRBV29-1 to TRBJ2-2, with 10 positions matching TRBD2. J was trimmed by 6 bases and V by 5 bases; bases with no gene match: 3. The CDR3 has 13 residues. Germline V lookup: CDR1 SQVTM, CDR2 ANQGSEA. This CDR3 is CSVIAGGAGELFF. The DNA for the CDR3 is TGCAGCGTTATAGCGGGAGGAGCCGGGGAGCTGTTTTTT.

V is TRBV5-6 and J is TRBJ2-5; no clear D. The CDR3 contains 14 residues. CDR1 and CDR2 from the germline V gene are SGHDT and YYEEEE. With 0 bases removed from V and 4 bases from J, the gap between germline ends came to 10 bases. CDR3 nucleotides: TGTGCCAGCAGCTTGGAACGCCCTTCAGAGACCCAGTACTTC. It codes for CASSLERPSETQYF.

This rearrangement joins TRBV7-2 to TRBJ2-3; D not certain. This CDR3 spans 13 amino acids. The ends were cut back, 5 bases at V and 3 bases at J, with 9 bases in the middle. Looked up from germline, CDR1 is SGHTA and CDR2 is FQGNSA. CDR3 loop: CASSTMVTDTQYF. CDR3 DNA sequence: TGTGCCAGCAGCACTATGGTTACAGATACGCAGTATTTT.

The chain combines TRBV7-2 with TRBJ2-2, with TRBD2 identical over 9 bases. This CDR3 is 15 amino acids long. Per the germline V gene, CDR1 is SGHTA and CDR2 is FQGNSA. Losses at the gene ends were 9 bases for V and 4 bases for J; bases not matched to a gene: 9. The CDR3 bases are TGTGCCAGTAGGAAGCGGGGGGCGGGCACCGGGGAGCTGTTTTTT. It specifies CASRKRGAGTGELFF.

V usage is TRBV19 and J usage is TRBJ1-1; 8 bases line up with TRBD1. CDR3 length equals 13 residues. Germline trimming cut 8 bases from V and 0 bases from J; bases unmatched to any gene: 2. CDR1 and CDR2 (germline): LNHDA, SQIVND (reference sequence). The CDR3: CASRDRLNTEAFF. CDR3 sequence (DNA): TGTGCCAGTCGGGACAGGCTGAACACTGAAGCTTTCTTT. The variable domain in full, completed from reference TRBV19 and TRBJ1-1, reads DGGITQSPKYLFRKEGQNVTLSCEQNLNHDAMYWYRQDPGQGLRLIYYSQIVNDFQKGDIAEGYSVSREKKESFPLTVTSAQKNPTAFYLCASRDRLNTEAFFGQGTRLTVV.

The chain links TRBV3-1 to TRBJ2-1; TRBD2 aligns across 10 bases. The length of the CDR3 is 14 residues. V shed 6 bases, J shed 6 bases, and the junction held 5 bases outside the gene matches. Germline lookup yields CDR1 LGHDT and CDR2 YNNKEL (reference sequence). The CDR3 here is CASRQREGGNEQFF. CDR3 in DNA: TGTGCCAGCAGACAGCGGGAGGGTGGCAATGAGCAGTTCTTC.

This clonotype was detected only once. This chain joins TRBV29-1 and TRBJ1-2; tentative D call: TRBD1 (5 bases). The CDR3 is made up of 16 amino acids. Germline V lookup: CDR1 SQVTM, CDR2 ANQGSEA. V was pared by 0 bases and J by 4 bases, with 18 bases between. The CDR3 DNA follows: TGCAGCGTTGAAGATCTGTGGGCAGGGCTATCCTATGGCTACACCTTC. It specifies CSVEDLWAGLSYGYTF.

This sequence joins TRBV7-2 and TRBJ2-2; D gene unclear. CDR3 length: 16 residues. CDR1 and CDR2 (germline): SGHTA, FQGNSA. The V and J ends lost 6 bases and 1 base respectively, with 15 bases between them. The CDR3 spells CASRRTVRRNTGELFF. In DNA, the CDR3 is TGTGCCAGCAGGAGAACAGTCAGGAGGAACACCGGGGAGCTGTTTTTT.

In this sample, this clonotype turned up once. This chain uses TRBV24-1 with TRBJ2-1, with 13 nucleotides matching TRBD2. Germline V gives CDR1 KGHDR, CDR2 SFDVKD. This CDR3 has 19 amino acids. V dropped 4 bases and J dropped 7; count of bases not matched to a gene: 15. CDR3 residues: CATSDPGLAGVRGLNEQFF. In nucleotides, the CDR3 is TGTGCCACCAGTGACCCCGGACTAGCGGGAGTCAGAGGTCTGAATGAGCAGTTCTTC.

V usage is TRBV6-2 or TRBV6-3 and J usage is TRBJ2-6, with 10 bases lining up with TRBD1. The V gene end was trimmed by 6 bases and the J gene end by 0 bases; junction bases not matched to a gene: 8. The CDR3 has 18 residues. The germline V gene has CDR1 MNHEY and CDR2 SVGEGT. CDR3 nucleotide sequence: TGTGCCAGCAGACGCCGGACAGGGGGGCCCTCTGGGGCCAACGTCCTGACTTTC. Protein: CASRRRTGGPSGANVLTF.

This sequence joins TRBV7-9 and TRBJ1-4; D gene uncertain. Germline V gives CDR1 SEHNR, CDR2 FQNEAQ (reference sequence). V lost 5 bases, J lost 1 base, and 8 bases lay in between. This CDR3 comprises 14 residues. CDR3 coding DNA: TGTGCCAGCAGCCCTCGGGGAACTAATGAAAAACTGTTTTTT. Amino acids: CASSPRGTNEKLFF. Using reference TRBV7-9 and TRBJ1-4 for the parts outside the CDR3, the full variable domain is DTGVSQNPRHKITKRGQNVTFRCDPISEHNRLYWYRQTLGQGPEFLTYFQNEAQLEKSRLLSDRFSAERPKGSFSTLEIQRTEQGDSAMYLCASSPRGTNEKLFFGSGTQLSVL.

V usage is TRBV24-1 and J usage is TRBJ2-1; 10 nucleotides agree with TRBD2. The germline V gene has CDR1 KGHDR and CDR2 SFDVKD. The CDR3 runs to 15 residues. V lost 1 base to trimming and J lost 8 bases; unmatched junction nucleotides: 4. The CDR3 region is CATSDLTSGNYEQFF. The CDR3 DNA sequence: TGTGCCACCAGTGATTTAACTAGCGGGAACTATGAGCAGTTCTTC.